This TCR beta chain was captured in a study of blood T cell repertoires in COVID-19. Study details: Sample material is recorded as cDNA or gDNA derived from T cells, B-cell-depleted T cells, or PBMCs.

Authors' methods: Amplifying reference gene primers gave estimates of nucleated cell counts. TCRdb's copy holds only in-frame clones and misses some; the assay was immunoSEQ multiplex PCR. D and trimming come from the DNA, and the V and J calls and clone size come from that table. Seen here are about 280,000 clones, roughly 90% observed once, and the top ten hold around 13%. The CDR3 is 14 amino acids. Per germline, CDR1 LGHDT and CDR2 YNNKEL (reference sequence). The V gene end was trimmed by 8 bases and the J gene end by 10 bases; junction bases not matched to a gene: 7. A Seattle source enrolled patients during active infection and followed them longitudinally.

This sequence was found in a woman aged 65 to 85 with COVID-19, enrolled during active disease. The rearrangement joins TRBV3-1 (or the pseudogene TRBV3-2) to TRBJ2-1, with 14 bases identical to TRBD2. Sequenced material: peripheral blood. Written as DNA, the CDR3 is TGTGCCAGCGAGACTAGCGGGGGGGCAGGGGAGCAGTTCTTC. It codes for CASETSGGAGEQFF.